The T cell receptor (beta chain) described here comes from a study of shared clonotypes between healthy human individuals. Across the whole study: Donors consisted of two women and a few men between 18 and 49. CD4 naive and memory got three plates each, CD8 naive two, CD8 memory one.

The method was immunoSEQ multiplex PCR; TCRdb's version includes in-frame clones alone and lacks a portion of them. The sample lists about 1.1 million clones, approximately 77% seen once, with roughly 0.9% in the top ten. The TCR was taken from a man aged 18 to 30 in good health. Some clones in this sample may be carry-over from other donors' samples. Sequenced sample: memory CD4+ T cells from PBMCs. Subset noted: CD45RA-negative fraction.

The CDR3 protein is CASRYATNEKLFF. The CDR3 bases are TGTGCCAGTAGATATGCAACTAATGAAAAACTGTTTTTT. The V and J genes are TRBV19 and TRBJ1-4, with D unresolved. The germline V and J ends were trimmed by 6 bases and 0 bases, with 5 bases remaining between them. Germline CDR1 is LNHDA and CDR2 is SQIVND (reference sequence). This CDR3 region has 13 residues.